These T cell receptor beta chains were read from a single sample in a study of blood T cell repertoires in COVID-19. TCRdb keeps only in-frame clones here, not all; method: immunoSEQ multiplex PCR. The sample yields 300,000 to 400,000 clones, roughly 90% seen once. Sample: peripheral blood. The receptors stem from a woman between 70 and 85 years old with COVID-19, enrolled during active disease. CDR3s include the opening cysteine and the closing phenylalanine or tryptophan. The D gene is left open where the match is weak. Rows may omit the clone size; those that give it use once, few, many or a size class.

j_call,clone_size,v_call,d_call,cdr3_nt,cdr3_aa
TRBJ1-5,.,TRBV24-1,.,TGTGCCACCAGTGACCATCAGGGTTACCAGCCCCAGCATTTT,CATSDHQGYQPQHF
TRBJ2-3,once,TRBV11-2,.,TGTGCCAGCAGCCCTACCCTCGCAGATACGCAGTATTTT,CASSPTLADTQYF
TRBJ1-2,once,TRBV24-1,.,TGTGCCACCAGTGACCTCGGGGAGGCGCATGGCTACACCTTC,CATSDLGEAHGYTF
TRBJ1-2,.,TRBV7-2,.,TGTGCCAGCAGCCCCCCGGGCGGGGGGTTACGGGGCTATGGCTACACCTTC,CASSPPGGGLRGYGYTF
TRBJ1-5,.,TRBV18,.,TGTGCCAGCTCACCCACAGATAGCAATCAGCCCCAGCATTTT,CASSPTDSNQPQHF
TRBJ2-7,.,TRBV2,.,TGTGCCAAAGGGGCCAGGGTGGGCGAGCAGTACTTC,CAKGARVGEQYF
TRBJ1-2,few,TRBV5-6,.,TGTGCCAGCAGCCAATCAGGGGCCTATGGCTACACCTTC,CASSQSGAYGYTF
TRBJ1-3,.,TRBV10-3,.,TGTGCCATCAGGCCCGAGGGCCGTGGAAACACCATATATTTT,CAIRPEGRGNTIYF
TRBJ1-4,.,TRBV30,.,TGTGCCTGGAGTGATATGCGGGGGCGTGATGAAAAACTGTTTTTT,CAWSDMRGRDEKLFF
TRBJ2-7,.,TRBV27,.,TGTGCCAGCAGGGGCTCCGGAGGGTTGGACGAGCAGTACTTC,CASRGSGGLDEQYF
TRBJ1-4,.,TRBV28,.,TGTGCCAGCAGCGTTGCGTGGGAAAAACTGTTTTTT,CASSVAWEKLFF
TRBJ2-3,.,TRBV24-1,TRBD1,TGTGCCACCAGTGACCCCGCCGGGACAGGGGACCCTAGCACAGATACGCAGTATTTT,CATSDPAGTGDPSTDTQYF
TRBJ2-7,.,TRBV6-5,TRBD2,TGTGCCAGCAGTTTGTATAGCGGGGGCCCCTCCTACGAGCAGTACTTC,CASSLYSGGPSYEQYF
TRBJ1-2,once,TRBV6-5,.,TGTGCCACCCTCACGCCGAGACCGCAGGGGTATGGCTACACCTTC,CATLTPRPQGYGYTF
TRBJ1-6,.,TRBV7-9,.,TGTGCCAGCAGCCCAAGAGGGTCCACAAATTCACCCCTCCACTTT,CASSPRGSTNSPLHF
TRBJ2-5,.,TRBV30,TRBD2,TGTGCCTGGAGTACAGGACTAGCGGGATCAGAGACCCAGTACTTC,CAWSTGLAGSETQYF
TRBJ2-4,.,TRBV27,.,TGTGCCAGCAGTTTTAGGAGGGGGGGCGCGGCGGCCAAAAACATTCAGTACTTC,CASSFRRGGAAAKNIQYF
TRBJ1-2,.,TRBV18,TRBD1,TGTGCCAGCTCACCTACCGGGACAGACTATGGCTACACCTTC,CASSPTGTDYGYTF
TRBJ1-1,.,TRBV25-1,.,TGTGCCAGCAGTGACAGGGTGAACACTGAAGCTTTCTTT,CASSDRVNTEAFF
TRBJ1-1,.,TRBV27,TRBD1,TGTGCCAGCAGTTCGACAGGGGTATTATCTGAAGCTTTCTTT,CASSSTGVLSEAFF